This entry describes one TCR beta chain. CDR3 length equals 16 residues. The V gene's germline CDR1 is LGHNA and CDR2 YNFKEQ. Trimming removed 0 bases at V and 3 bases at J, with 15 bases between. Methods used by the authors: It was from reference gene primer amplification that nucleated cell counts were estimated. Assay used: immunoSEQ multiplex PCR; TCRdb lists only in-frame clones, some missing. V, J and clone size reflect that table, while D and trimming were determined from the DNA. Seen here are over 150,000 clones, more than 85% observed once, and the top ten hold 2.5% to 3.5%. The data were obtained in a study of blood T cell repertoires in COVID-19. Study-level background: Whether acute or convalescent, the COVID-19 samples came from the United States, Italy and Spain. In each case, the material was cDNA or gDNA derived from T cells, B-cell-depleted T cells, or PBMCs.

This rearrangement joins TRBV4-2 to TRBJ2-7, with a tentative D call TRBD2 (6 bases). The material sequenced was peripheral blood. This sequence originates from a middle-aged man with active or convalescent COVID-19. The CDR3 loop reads CASSQELTNGGYEQYF. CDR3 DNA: TGTGCCAGCAGCCAAGAGTTGACCAACGGGGGCTACGAGCAGTACTTC.